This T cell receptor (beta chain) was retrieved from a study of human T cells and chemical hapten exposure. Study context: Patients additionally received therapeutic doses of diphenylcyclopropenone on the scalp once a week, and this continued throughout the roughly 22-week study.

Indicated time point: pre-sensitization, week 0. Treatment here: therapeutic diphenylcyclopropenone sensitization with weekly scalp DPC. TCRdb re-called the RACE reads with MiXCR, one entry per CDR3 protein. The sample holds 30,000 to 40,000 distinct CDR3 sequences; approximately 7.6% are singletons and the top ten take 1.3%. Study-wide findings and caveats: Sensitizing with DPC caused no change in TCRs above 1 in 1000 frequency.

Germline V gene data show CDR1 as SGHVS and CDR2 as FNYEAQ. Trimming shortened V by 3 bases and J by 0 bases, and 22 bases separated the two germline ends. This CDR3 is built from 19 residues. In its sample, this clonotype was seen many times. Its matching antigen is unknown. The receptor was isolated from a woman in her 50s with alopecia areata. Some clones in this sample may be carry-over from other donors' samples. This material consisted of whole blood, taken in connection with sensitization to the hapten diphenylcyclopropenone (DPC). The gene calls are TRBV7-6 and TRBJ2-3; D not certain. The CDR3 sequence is CASSFAPPDLTSSTDTQYF. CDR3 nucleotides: TGTGCCAGCAGCTTTGCCCCCCCCGACTTGACTTCTAGCACAGATACGCAGTATTTT.